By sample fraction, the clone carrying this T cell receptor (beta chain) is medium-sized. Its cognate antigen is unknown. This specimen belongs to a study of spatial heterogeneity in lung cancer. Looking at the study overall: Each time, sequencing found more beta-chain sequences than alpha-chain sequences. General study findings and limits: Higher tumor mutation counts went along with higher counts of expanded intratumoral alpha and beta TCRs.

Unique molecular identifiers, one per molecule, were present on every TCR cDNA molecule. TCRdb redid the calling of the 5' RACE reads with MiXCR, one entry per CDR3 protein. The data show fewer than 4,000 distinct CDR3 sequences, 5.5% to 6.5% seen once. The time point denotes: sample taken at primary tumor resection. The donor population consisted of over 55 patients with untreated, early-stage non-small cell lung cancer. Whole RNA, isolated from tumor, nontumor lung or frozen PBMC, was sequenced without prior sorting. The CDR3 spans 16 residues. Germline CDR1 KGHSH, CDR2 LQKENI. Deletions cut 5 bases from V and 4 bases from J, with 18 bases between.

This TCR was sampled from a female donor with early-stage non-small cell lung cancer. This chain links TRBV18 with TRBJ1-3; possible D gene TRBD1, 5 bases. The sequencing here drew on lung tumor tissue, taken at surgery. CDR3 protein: CASSSGPSRGGNTIYF. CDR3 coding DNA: TGTGCCAGCTCATCGGGACCTTCTAGAGGAGGAAACACCATATATTTT.